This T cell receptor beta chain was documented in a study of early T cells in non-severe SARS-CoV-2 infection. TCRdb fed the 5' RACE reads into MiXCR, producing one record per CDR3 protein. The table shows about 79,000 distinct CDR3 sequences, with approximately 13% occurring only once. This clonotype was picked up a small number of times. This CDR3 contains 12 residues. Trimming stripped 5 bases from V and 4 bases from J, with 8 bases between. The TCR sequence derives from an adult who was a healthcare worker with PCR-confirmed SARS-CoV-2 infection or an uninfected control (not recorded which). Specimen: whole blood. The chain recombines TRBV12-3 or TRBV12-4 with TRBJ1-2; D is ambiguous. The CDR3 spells CASSMSSYGYTF. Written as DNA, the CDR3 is TGTGCCAGCAGTATGTCCTCCTATGGCTACACCTTC.